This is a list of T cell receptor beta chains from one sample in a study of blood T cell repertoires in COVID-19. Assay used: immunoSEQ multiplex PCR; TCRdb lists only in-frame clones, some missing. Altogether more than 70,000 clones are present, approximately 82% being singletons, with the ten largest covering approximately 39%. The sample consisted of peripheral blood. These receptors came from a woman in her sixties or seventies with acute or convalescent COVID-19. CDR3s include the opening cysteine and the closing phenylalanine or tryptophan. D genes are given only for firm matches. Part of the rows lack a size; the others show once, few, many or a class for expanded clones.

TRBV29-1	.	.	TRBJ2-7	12	CSVSMGTTEQYF	TGCAGCGTTAGCATGGGGACAACCGAGCAGTACTTC
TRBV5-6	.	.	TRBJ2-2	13	CASSPRDTGELFF	TGTGCCAGCAGCCCGAGGGACACCGGGGAGCTGTTTTTT
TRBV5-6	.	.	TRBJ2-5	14	CASSLFQGGETQYF	TGTGCCAGCAGCTTGTTCCAGGGGGGAGAGACCCAGTACTTC
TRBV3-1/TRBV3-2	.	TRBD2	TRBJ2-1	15	CASSQASSGSYEQFF	TGTGCCAGCAGCCAAGCTTCTAGCGGGAGCTATGAGCAGTTCTTC
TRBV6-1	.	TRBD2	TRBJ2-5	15	CASSEGSGTIYTQYF	TGTGCCAGCAGTGAAGGATCCGGGACTATTTATACCCAGTACTTC
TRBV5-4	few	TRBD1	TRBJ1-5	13	CASSKDRDQPQHF	TGTGCCAGCAGTAAGGACAGGGATCAGCCCCAGCATTTT
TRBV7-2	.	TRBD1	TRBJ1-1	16	CASSVTGTGVNTEAFF	TGTGCCAGCAGCGTAACCGGGACAGGCGTGAACACTGAAGCTTTCTTT
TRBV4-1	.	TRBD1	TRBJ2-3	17	CASSQARDSRTTDTQYF	TGCGCCAGCAGCCAAGCCCGGGACAGCCGGACGACAGATACGCAGTATTTT
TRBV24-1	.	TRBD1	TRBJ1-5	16	CATSDGRQGSNQPQHF	TGTGCCACCAGTGATGGACGACAGGGGAGCAATCAGCCCCAGCATTTT
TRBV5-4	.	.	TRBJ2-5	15	CASSRESEGQETQYF	TGTGCCAGCAGCAGGGAGTCGGAGGGCCAAGAGACCCAGTACTTC
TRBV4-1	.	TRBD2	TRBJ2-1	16	CASSSRTSVIYNEQFF	TGCGCCAGCAGCTCCCGGACTAGCGTAATCTACAATGAGCAGTTCTTC
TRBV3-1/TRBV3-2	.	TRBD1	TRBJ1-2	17	CASSSIFSGGLRLGYTF	TGTGCCAGCAGCTCGATATTTTCAGGGGGTTTGCGCCTTGGCTACACCTTC
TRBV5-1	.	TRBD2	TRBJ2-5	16	CASSLVVAGAGETQYF	TGCGCCAGCAGCTTGGTCGTAGCGGGAGCTGGGGAGACCCAGTACTTC
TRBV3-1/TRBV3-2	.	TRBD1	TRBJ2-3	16	CASSQERTGVPDTQYF	TGTGCCAGCAGCCAAGAAAGGACAGGGGTCCCAGATACGCAGTATTTT
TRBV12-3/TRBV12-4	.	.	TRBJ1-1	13	CASGEGPSTEAFF	TGTGCCAGCGGGGAGGGACCGTCCACTGAAGCTTTCTTT
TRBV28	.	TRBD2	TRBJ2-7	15	CASSRTGTSGYEQYF	TGTGCCAGCAGCCGGACCGGGACTAGCGGCTACGAGCAGTACTTC
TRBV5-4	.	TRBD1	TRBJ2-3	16	CASSLAEDRAPDTQYF	TGTGCCAGCAGCTTGGCCGAGGACAGGGCCCCAGATACGCAGTATTTT
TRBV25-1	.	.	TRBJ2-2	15	CASGTGTKNTGELFF	TGTGCCAGCGGGACCGGGACAAAGAACACCGGGGAGCTGTTTTTT
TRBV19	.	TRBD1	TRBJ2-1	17	CASSSRGGQGARNEQFF	TGTGCCAGTAGCTCCCGGGGAGGACAGGGGGCGCGCAATGAGCAGTTCTTC
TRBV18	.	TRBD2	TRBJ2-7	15	CASSPRRESYYEQYF	TGTGCCAGCTCACCACGGCGGGAGAGTTATTACGAGCAGTACTTC
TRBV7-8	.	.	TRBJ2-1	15	CASSLGAGRYNEQFF	TGTGCCAGCAGCTTAGGGGCAGGCCGCTACAATGAGCAGTTCTTC
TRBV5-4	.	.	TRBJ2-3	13	CASSPPTSDTQYF	TGTGCCAGCTCCCCCCCCACGAGCGATACGCAGTATTTT
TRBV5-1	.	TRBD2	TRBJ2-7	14	CASSPLGGTYEQYF	TGCGCCAGCAGCCCGCTGGGAGGGACCTACGAGCAGTACTTC
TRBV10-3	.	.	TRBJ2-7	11	CAISRGYEQYF	TGTGCCATCAGTCGGGGGTACGAGCAGTACTTC
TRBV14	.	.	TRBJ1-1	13	CASSQEEHLEAFF	TGTGCCAGCAGCCAAGAGGAGCACCTTGAAGCTTTCTTT
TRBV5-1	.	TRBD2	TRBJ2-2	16	CASSTGLAGNHGELFF	TGCGCCAGCAGCACGGGACTAGCGGGAAATCACGGGGAGCTGTTTTTT
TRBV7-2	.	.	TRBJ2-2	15	CASSLVAHNTGELFF	TGTGCCAGCAGCTTAGTGGCTCATAACACCGGGGAGCTGTTTTTT
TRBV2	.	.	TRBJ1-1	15	CASSVNRLANTEAFF	TGTGCCAGCAGCGTGAATCGACTGGCGAACACTGAAGCTTTCTTT
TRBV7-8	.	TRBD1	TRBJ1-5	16	CASSIGTAYSNQPQHF	TGTGCCAGCAGCATAGGGACAGCTTATAGCAATCAGCCCCAGCATTTT